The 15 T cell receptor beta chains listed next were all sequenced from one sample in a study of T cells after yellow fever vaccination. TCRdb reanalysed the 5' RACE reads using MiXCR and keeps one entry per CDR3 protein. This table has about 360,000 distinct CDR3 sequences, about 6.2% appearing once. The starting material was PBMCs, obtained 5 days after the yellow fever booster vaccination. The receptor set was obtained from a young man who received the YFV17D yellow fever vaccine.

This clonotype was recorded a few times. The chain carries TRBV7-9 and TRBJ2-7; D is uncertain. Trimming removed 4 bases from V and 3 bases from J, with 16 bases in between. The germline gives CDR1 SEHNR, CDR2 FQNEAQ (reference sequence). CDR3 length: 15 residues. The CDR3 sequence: CASSSISGNGYEQYF. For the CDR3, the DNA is TGTGCCAGCAGCTCCATTTCGGGCAATGGCTACGAGCAGTACTTC.

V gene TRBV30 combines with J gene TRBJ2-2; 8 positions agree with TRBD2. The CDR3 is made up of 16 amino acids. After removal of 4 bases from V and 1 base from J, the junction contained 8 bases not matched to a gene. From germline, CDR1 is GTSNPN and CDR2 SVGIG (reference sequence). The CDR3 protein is CAWKRGGTVNTGELFF. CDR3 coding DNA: TGTGCCTGGAAACGGGGGGGGACGGTGAACACCGGGGAGCTGTTTTTT.

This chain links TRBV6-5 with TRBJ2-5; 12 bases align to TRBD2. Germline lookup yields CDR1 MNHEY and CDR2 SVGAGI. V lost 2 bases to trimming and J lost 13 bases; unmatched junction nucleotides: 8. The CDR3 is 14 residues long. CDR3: CASSYDTSGRFMYF. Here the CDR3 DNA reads TGTGCCAGCAGTTACGACACTAGCGGGAGGTTCATGTACTTC.

The CDR3 here is CASSSPPLYEQYF. The CDR3 bases are TGTGCCAGCAGCTCACCCCCACTGTACGAGCAGTACTTC. This chain connects TRBV5-8 to TRBJ2-7; D gene uncertain. Looked up from germline, CDR1 is SGHTS and CDR2 is YDEGEE. This CDR3 region has 13 residues. V was cut by 3 bases and J by 4 bases, with 11 bases left in between.

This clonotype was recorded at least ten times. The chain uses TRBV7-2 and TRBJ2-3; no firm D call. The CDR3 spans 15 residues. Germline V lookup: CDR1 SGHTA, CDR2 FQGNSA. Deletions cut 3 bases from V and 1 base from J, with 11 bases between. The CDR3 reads CASSLSGPRTDTQYF. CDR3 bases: TGTGCCAGCAGCTTGTCTGGGCCTCGCACAGATACGCAGTATTTT.

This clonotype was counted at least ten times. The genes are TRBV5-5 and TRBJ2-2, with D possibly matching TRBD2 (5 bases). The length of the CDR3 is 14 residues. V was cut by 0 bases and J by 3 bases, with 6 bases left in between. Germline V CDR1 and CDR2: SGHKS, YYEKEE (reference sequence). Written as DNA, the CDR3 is TGTGCCAGCAGCTTGGAGGACTACACCGGGGAGCTGTTTTTT. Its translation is CASSLEDYTGELFF.

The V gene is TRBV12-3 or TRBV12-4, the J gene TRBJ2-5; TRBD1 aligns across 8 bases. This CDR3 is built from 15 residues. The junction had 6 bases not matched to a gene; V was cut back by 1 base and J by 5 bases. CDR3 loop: CASSLGDRPSETQYF. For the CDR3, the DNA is TGTGCCAGCAGTTTAGGGGACAGGCCGAGTGAGACCCAGTACTTC.

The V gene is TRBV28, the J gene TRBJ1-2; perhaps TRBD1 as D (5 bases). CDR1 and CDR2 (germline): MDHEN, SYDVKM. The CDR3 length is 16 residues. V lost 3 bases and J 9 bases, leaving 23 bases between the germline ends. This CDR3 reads CASSLGPGLRGSRYTF. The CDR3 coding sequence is TGTGCCAGCAGTTTGGGTCCAGGGCTTAGAGGAAGTCGCTACACCTTC.

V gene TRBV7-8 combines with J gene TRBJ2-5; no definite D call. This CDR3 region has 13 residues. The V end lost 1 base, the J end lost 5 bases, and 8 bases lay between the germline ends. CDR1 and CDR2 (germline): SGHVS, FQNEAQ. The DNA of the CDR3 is TGTGCCAGCAGCTTAGGCACTCGGGAGACCCAGTACTTC. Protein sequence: CASSLGTRETQYF.

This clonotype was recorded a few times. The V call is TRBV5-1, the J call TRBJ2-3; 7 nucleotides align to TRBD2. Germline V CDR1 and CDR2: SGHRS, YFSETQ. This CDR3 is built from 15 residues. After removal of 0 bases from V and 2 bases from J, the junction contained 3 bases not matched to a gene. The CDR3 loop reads CASSLAGDYTDTQYF. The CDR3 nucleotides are TGCGCCAGCAGCTTGGCCGGGGACTACACAGATACGCAGTATTTT.

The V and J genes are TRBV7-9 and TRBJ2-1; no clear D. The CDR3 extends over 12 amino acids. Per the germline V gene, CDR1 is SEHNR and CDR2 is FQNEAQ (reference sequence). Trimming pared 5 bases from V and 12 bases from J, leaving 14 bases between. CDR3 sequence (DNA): TGTGCCAGCAGCCCCGGTCAGGTTCGGCAGTTCTTC. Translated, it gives CASSPGQVRQFF.

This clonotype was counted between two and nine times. CDR3 protein: CASSQGAANEQFF. The CDR3 bases are TGTGCCAGCAGTCAGGGGGCAGCCAATGAGCAGTTCTTC. The chain joins TRBV11-1 to TRBJ2-1; 8 nucleotides align to TRBD1. Looked up from germline, CDR1 is SGHAT and CDR2 is FQDESV (reference sequence). The junction had 4 bases not matched to a gene; V was cut back by 6 bases and J by 6 bases. This CDR3 spans 13 amino acids.

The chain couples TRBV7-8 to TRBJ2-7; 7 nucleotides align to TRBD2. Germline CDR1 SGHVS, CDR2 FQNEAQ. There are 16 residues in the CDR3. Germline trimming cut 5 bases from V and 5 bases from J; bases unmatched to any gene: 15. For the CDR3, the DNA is TGTGCCAGCAGCAGACGGGGCGGGAGTGGAGGTAACGAGCAGTACTTC. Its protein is CASSRRGGSGGNEQYF.

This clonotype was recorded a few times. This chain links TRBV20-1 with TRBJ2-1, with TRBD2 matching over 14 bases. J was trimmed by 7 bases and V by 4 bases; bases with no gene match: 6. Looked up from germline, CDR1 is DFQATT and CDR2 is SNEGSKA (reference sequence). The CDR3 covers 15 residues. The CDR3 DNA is TGCAGTGCTAAGGGGACTAGCGGGAGTTGGAATGAGCAGTTCTTC. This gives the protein CSAKGTSGSWNEQFF.

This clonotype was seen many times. CDR3 loop: CASSLLTSGELFF. The DNA of the CDR3 is TGTGCCAGCAGCTTACTTACTAGCGGGGAGCTGTTTTTT. The chain is built from TRBV7-2 and TRBJ2-2; TRBD2 is a possible D gene (5 bases). Germline-derived CDR1 and CDR2 are SGHTA and FQGNSA. The CDR3 consists of 13 residues. Trimming stripped 2 bases from V and 7 bases from J, with 8 bases between. Based on the CDR3 plus reference TRBV7-2 and TRBJ2-2, the full variable domain is GAGVSQSPSNKVTEKGKDVELRCDPISGHTALYWYRQSLGQGLEFLIYFQGNSAPDKSGLPSDRFSAERTGGSVSTLTIQRTQQEDSAVYLCASSLLTSGELFFGEGSRLTVL.